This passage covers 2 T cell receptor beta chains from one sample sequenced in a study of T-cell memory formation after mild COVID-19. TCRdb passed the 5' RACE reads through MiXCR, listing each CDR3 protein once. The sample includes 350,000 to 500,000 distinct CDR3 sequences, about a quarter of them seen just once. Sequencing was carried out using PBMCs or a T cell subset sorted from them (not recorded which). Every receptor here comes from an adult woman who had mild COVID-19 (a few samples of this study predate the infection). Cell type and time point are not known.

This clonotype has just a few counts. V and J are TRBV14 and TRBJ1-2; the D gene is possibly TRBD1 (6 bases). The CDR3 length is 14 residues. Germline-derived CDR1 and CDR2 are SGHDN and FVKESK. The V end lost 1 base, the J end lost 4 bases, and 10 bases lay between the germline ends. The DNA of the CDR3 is TGTGCCAGCAGCCAAGGGGGGCGCGGCTATGGCTACACCTTC. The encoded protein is CASSQGGRGYGYTF.

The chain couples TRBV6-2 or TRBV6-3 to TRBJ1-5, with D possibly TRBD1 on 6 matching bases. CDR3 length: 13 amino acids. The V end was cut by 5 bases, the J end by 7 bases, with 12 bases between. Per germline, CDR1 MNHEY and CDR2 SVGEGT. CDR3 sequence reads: CASSRLQGQPQHF. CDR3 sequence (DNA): TGTGCCAGCAGTCGCTTACAGGGACAGCCCCAGCATTTT.